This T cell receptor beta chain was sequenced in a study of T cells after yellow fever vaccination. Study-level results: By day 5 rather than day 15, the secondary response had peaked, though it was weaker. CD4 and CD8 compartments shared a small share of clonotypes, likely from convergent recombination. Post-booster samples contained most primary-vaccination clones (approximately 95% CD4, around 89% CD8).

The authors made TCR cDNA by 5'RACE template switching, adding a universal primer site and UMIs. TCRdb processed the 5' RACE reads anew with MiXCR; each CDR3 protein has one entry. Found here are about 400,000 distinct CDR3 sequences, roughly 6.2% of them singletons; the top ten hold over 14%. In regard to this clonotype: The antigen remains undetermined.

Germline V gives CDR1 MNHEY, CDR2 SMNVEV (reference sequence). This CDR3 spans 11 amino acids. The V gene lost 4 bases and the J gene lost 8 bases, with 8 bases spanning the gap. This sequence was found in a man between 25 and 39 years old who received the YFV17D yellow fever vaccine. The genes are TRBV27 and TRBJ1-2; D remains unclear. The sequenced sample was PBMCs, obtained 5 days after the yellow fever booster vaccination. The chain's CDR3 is CASSSGRGYTF. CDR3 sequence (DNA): TGTGCCAGCAGTTCAGGAAGGGGCTACACCTTC.